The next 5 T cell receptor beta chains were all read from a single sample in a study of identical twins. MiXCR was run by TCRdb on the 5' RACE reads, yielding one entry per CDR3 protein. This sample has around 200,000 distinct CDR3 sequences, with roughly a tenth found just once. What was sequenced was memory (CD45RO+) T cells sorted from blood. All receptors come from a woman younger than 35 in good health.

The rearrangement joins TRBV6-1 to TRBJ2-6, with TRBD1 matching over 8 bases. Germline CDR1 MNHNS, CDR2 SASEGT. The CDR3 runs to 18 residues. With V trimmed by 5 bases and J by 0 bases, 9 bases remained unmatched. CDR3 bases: TGTGCCAGCAGTCGCCCCGGACAGGGACTCTCTGGGGCCAACGTCCTGACTTTC. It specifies CASSRPGQGLSGANVLTF.

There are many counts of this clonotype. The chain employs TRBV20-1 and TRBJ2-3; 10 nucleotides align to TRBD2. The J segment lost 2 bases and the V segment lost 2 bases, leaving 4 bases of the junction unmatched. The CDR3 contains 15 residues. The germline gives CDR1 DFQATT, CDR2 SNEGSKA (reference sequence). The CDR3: CSARIAGGPTDTQYF. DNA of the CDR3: TGCAGTGCTAGAATAGCGGGGGGTCCCACAGATACGCAGTATTTT.

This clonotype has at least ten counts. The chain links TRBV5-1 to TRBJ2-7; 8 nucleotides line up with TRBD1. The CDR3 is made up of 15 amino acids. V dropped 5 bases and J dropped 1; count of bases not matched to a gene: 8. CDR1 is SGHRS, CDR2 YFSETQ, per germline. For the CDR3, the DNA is TGCGCCAGCAGTCAGCAGGGACAGGAGTCCTACGAGCAGTACTTC. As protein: CASSQQGQESYEQYF.

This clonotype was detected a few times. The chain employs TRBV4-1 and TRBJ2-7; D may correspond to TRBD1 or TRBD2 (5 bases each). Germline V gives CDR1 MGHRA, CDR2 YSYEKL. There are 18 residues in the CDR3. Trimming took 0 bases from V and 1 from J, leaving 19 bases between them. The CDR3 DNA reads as TGCGCCAGCAGCCAAGAAACGGCCAGGCAGGGAGTGTCCTACGAGCAGTACTTC. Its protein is CASSQETARQGVSYEQYF.

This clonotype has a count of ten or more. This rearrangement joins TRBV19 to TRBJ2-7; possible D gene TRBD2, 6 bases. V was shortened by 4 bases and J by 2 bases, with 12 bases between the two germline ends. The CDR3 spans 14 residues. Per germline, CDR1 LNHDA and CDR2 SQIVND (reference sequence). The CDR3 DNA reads TGTGCCAGTAGTACTCTCCGGGAGCCCTACGAGCAGTACTTC. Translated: CASSTLREPYEQYF. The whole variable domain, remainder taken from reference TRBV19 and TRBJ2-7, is DGGITQSPKYLFRKEGQNVTLSCEQNLNHDAMYWYRQDPGQGLRLIYYSQIVNDFQKGDIAEGYSVSREKKESFPLTVTSAQKNPTAFYLCASSTLREPYEQYFGPGTRLTVT.